This T cell receptor beta chain originates from a study of cytotoxic CD8 clonotypes in ibrutinib-treated CLL. Regarding this clone: Its specificity is not known.

The CDR3 consists of 15 residues. Trimming took 3 bases from V and 4 from J; bases not matched to a gene: 8. Germline CDR1 reads SGHTA; CDR2 reads FQGTGA. Data came from immunoSEQ multiplex PCR; TCRdb stores just in-frame clones and leaves some out. The sample consists of 130,000 to 150,000 clones, about 91% of them appearing once. Findings and caveats of the study: Baseline clonality was higher than in age-matched healthy donors and moved in step with circulating CD8+ T-cell counts.

The chain joins TRBV7-3 to TRBJ2-5; 7 bases align to TRBD2. Material: PBMCs, obtained after 12 months of ibrutinib treatment. This TCR was sampled from a human donor with chronic lymphocytic leukemia. CDR3 amino acids: CASSFMAGEGETQYF. The CDR3, as DNA: TGTGCCAGCAGCTTTATGGCGGGAGAGGGAGAGACCCAGTACTTC.